The 3 T cell receptor beta chains below were found in one sample sequenced in a study of cytomegalovirus exposure and HLA in healthy donors. The repertoire was sequenced with immunoSEQ multiplex PCR; TCRdb's copy has only in-frame clones and lacks some. This sample yields some 160,000 clones, of which 91% are seen a single time; approximately 0.7% belongs to the top ten. Sequenced material: PBMCs. The receptor set was obtained from a man younger than 35 in good health and CMV-seronegative.

The chain joins TRBV9 to TRBJ2-1; D perhaps matches TRBD2 (6 bases). The germline gives CDR1 SGDLS, CDR2 YYNGEE. The ends were cut back, 4 bases at V and 0 bases at J, with 11 bases in the middle. CDR3 size: 15 residues. The CDR3 loop reads CASSPGTLSYNEQFF. The CDR3 nucleotides are TGTGCCAGCAGCCCGGGGACTCTCTCCTACAATGAGCAGTTCTTC.

The rearrangement joins TRBV11-3 to TRBJ2-3; no clear D gene. The germline V gene has CDR1 SGHNT and CDR2 YENEEA. V was clipped by 0 bases and J by 0 bases, with 4 bases between them. The CDR3 contains 14 residues. The CDR3 here is CASSLDQSTDTQYF. In nucleotides, the CDR3 is TGTGCCAGCAGCTTAGATCAGAGCACAGATACGCAGTATTTT.

This clone was detected a few times. The rearrangement links TRBV6-4 to TRBJ1-6, with D perhaps TRBD1 (5 bases). V lost 5 bases and J lost 11, with 13 bases in between. The CDR3 has 13 amino acids. The germline CDR1 and CDR2 sequences are MRHNA and SNTAGT. In nucleotides, the CDR3 is TGTGCCAGCAGTCGGACACCTCGGGCACCCCTCCACTTT. Its translation: CASSRTPRAPLHF.